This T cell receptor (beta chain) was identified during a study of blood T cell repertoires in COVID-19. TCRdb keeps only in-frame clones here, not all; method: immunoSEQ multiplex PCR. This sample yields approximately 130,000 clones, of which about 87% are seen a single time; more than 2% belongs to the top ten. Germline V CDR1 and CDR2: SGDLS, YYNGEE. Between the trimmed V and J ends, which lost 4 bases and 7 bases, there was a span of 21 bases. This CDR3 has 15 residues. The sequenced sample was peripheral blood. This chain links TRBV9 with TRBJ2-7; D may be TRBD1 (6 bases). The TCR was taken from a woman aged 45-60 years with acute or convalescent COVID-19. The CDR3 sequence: CASSPTLSGGYEQYF. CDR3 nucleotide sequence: TGTGCCAGCAGCCCCACCCTGTCTGGGGGCTATGAGCAGTACTTC.